This T cell receptor (beta chain) stems from a study of T cell responses to AZD1222 COVID-19 vaccine. The study, taken as a whole, reports: Two AZD1222 administrations were followed by greater Spike-specific TCR breadth and depth. Donors were chiefly white British, with a greater number of females, and clonal diversity was perhaps underestimated.

A word on this clone: The target antigen is unknown.

Clones were sequenced by immunoSEQ multiplex PCR, and TCRdb holds only the in-frame ones, with some missing. The data hold about 100,000 clones, with 80% to 90% observed a single time. The CDR3 totals 16 residues. The germline CDR1 and CDR2 sequences are MGHDK and SYGVNS. Trimming pared 5 bases from V and 8 bases from J, leaving 21 bases between. Here the sequenced sample was peripheral blood, taken on day 0 of AZD1222 vaccination. The chain is built from TRBV25-1 and TRBJ1-4, with D possibly being TRBD1 (6 bases). The source is an adult in good health. The CDR3 bases are TGTGCCAGCAGTCAGAGTGGGGGGGGCCAATGGGAAAAACTGTTTTTT. As protein: CASSQSGGGQWEKLFF.